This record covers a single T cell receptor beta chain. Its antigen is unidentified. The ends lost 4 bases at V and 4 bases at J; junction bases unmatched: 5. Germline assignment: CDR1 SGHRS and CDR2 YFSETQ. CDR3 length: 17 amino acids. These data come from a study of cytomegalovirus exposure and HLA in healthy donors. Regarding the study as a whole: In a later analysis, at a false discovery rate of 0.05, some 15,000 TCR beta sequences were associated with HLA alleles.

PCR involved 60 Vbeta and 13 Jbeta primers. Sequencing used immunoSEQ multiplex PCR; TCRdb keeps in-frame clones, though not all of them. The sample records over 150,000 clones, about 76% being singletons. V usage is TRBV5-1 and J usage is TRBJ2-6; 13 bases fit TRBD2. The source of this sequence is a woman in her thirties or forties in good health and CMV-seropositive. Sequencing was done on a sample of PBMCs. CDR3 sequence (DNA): TGCGCCAGCAGCCGGACTAGCGGGAGCTCGGGGGCCAACGTCCTGACTTTC. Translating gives CASSRTSGSSGANVLTF.